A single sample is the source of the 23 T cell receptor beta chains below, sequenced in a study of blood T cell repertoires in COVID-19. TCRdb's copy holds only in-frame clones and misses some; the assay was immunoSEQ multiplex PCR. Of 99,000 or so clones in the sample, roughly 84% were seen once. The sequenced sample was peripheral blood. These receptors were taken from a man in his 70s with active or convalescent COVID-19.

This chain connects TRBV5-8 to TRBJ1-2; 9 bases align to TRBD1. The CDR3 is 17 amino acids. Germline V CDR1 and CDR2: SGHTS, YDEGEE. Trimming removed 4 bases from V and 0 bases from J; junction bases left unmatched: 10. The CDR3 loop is CASSQFVGTGTNYGYTF. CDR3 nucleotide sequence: TGTGCCAGCAGCCAGTTCGTCGGGACAGGGACTAACTATGGCTACACCTTC.

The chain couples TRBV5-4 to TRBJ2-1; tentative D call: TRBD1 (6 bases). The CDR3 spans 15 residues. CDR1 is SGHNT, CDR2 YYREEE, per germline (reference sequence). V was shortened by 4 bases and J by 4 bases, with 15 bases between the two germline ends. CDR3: CASSKKGHIYNEQFF. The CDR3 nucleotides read TGTGCCAGCAGCAAGAAGGGACACATTTACAATGAGCAGTTCTTC.

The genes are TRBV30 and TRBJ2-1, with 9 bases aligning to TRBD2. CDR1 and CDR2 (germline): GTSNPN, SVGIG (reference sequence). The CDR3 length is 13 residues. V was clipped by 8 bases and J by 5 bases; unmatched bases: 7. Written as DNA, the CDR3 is TGTGCCGGGGGGAGACTAGCGGACAATGAGCAGTTCTTC. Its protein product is CAGGRLADNEQFF. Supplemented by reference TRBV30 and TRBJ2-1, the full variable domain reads SQTIHQWPATLVQPVGSPLSLECTVEGTSNPNLYWYRQAAGRGLQLLFYSVGIGQISSEVPQNLSASRPQDRQFILSSKKLLLSDSGFYLCAGGRLADNEQFFGPGTRLTVL.

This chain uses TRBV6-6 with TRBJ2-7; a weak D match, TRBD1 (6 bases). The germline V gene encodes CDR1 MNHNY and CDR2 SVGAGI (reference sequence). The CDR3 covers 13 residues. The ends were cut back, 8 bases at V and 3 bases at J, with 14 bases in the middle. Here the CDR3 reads CASGQPQGYEQYF. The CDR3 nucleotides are TGTGCCAGCGGACAACCACAGGGCTACGAGCAGTACTTC.

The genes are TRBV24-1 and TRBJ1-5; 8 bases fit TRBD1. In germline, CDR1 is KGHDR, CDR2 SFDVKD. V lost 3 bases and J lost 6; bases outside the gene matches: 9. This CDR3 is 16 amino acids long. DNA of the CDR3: TGTGCCACCAGTGATGCCGTGACAGGGGCGGGTCAGCCCCAGCATTTT. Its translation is CATSDAVTGAGQPQHF.

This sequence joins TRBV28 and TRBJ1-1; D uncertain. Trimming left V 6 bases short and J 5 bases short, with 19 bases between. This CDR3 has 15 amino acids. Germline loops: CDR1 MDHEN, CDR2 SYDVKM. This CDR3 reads CASSSQVAGKTEAFF. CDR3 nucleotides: TGTGCCAGCAGCTCCCAAGTGGCAGGAAAAACTGAAGCTTTCTTT. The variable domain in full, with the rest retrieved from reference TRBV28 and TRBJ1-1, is DVKVTQSSRYLVKRTGEKVFLECVQDMDHENMFWYRQDPGLGLRLIYFSYDVKMKEKGDIPEGYSVSREKKERFSLILESASTNQTSMYLCASSSQVAGKTEAFFGQGTRLTVV.

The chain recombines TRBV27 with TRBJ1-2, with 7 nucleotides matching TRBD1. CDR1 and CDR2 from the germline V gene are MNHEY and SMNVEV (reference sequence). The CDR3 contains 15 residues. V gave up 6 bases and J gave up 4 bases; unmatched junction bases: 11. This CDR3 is CASRRMGTEPYGYTF. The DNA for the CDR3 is TGTGCCAGCAGGAGGATGGGGACAGAACCCTATGGCTACACCTTC.

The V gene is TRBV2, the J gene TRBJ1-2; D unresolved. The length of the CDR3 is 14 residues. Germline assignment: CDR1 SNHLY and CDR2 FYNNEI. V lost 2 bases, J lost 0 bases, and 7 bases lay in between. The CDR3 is CASSEWRPNYGYTF. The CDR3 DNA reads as TGTGCCAGCAGTGAATGGAGGCCTAACTATGGCTACACCTTC.

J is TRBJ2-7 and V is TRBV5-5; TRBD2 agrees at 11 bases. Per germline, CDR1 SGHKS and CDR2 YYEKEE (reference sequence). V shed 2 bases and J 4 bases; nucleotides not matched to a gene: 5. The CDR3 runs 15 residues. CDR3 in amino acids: CASSFLAGGPYEQYF. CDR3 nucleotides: TGTGCCAGCAGCTTTCTAGCGGGGGGACCTTACGAGCAGTACTTC.

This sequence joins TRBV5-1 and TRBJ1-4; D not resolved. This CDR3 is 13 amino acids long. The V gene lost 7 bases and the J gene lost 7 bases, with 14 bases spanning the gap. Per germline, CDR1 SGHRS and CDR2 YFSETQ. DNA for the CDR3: TGCGCCAGCTCCCCGGGAGGTAGTGAAAAACTGTTTTTT. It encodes CASSPGGSEKLFF.

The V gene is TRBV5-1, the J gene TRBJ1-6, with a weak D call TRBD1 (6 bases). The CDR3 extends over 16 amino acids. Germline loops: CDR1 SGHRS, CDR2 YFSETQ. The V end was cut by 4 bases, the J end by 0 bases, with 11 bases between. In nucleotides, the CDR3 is TGCGCCAGCAGCCGTGACAGGAGCTCCTATAATTCACCCCTCCACTTT. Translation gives CASSRDRSSYNSPLHF. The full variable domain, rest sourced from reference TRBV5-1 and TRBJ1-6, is KAGVTQTPRYLIKTRGQQVTLSCSPISGHRSVSWYQQTPGQGLQFLFEYFSETQRNKGNFPGRFSGRQFSNSRSEMNVSTLELGDSALYLCASSRDRSSYNSPLHFGNGTRLTVT.

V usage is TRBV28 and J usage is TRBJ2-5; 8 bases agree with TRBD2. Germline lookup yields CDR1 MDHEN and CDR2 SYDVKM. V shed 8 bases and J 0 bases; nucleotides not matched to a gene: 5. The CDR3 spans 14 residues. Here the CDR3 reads CASERGGNQETQYF. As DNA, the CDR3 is TGTGCCAGCGAACGCGGGGGGAACCAAGAGACCCAGTACTTC.

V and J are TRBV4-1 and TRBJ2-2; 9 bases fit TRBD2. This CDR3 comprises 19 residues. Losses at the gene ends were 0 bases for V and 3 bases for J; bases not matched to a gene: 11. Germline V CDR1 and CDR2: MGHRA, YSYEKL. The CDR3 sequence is CASSQESSGGPFYTGELFF. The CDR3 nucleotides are TGCGCCAGCAGCCAAGAGTCGAGCGGGGGGCCTTTTTACACCGGGGAGCTGTTTTTT.

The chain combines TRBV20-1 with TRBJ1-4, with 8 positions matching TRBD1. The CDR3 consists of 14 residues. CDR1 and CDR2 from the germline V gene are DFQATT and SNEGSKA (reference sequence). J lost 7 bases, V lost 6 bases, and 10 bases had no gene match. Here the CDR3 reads CSASRTGPGEKLFF. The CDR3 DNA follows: TGCAGTGCAAGTAGGACAGGGCCGGGTGAAAAACTGTTTTTT.

In DNA form, the CDR3 reads TGTGCCAGCAGAACGGGTTATCAGCCCCAGCATTTT. Translated: CASRTGYQPQHF. This chain links TRBV12-3 or TRBV12-4 with TRBJ1-5; no definite D call. The CDR3 has 12 amino acids. V lost 6 bases and J 5 bases, leaving 8 bases between the germline ends.

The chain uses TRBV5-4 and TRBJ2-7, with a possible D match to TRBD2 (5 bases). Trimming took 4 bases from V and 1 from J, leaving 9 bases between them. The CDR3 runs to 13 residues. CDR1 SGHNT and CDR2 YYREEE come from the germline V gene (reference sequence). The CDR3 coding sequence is TGTGCCAGCAGCGGGTCGGGGTCCTACGAGCAGTACTTC. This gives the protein CASSGSGSYEQYF.

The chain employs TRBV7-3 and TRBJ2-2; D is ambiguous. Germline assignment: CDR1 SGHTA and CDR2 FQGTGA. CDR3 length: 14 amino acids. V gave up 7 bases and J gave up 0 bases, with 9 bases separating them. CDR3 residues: CASTKRANTGELFF. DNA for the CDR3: TGTGCCAGCACGAAACGGGCGAACACCGGGGAGCTGTTTTTT. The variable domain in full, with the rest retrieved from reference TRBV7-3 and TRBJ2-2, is GAGVSQTPSNKVTEKGKYVELRCDPISGHTALYWYRQSLGQGPEFLIYFQGTGAADDSGLPNDRFFAVRPEGSVSTLKIQRTERGDSAVYLCASTKRANTGELFFGEGSRLTVL.

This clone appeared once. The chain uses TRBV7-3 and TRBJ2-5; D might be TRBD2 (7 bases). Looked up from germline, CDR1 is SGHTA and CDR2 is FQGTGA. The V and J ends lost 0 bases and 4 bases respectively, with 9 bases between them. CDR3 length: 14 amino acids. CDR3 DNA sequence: TGTGCCAGCAGCTTAACGGGGGGGCGAGAGACCCAGTACTTC. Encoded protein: CASSLTGGRETQYF.

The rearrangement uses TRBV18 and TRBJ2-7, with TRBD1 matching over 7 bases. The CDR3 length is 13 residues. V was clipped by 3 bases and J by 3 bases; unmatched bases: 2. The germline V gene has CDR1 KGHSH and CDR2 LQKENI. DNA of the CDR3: TGTGCCAGCTCACCGGCAGGGGGCTACGAGCAGTACTTC. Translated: CASSPAGGYEQYF.

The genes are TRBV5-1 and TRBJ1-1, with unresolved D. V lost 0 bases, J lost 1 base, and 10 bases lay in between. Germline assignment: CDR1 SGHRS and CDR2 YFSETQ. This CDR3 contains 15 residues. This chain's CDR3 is CASSLGGMGNTEAFF. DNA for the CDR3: TGCGCCAGCAGCTTGGGAGGCATGGGGAACACTGAAGCTTTCTTT.

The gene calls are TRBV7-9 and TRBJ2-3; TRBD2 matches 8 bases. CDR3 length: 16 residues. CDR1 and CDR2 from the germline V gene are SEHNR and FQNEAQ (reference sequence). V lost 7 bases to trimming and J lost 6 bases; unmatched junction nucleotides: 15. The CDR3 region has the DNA TGTGCCAGCACCCCCGAGGCACGGGGGGGCCCCGATACGCAGTATTTT. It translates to CASTPEARGGPDTQYF.

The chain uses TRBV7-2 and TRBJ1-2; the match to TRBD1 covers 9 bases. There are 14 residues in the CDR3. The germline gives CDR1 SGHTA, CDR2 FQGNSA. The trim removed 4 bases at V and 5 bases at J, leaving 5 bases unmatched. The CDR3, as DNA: TGTGCCAGCAGCTCCTTTGACAGGGGGTATGGCTACACCTTC. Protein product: CASSSFDRGYGYTF. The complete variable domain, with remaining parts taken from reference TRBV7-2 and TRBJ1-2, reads GAGVSQSPSNKVTEKGKDVELRCDPISGHTALYWYRQSLGQGLEFLIYFQGNSAPDKSGLPSDRFSAERTGGSVSTLTIQRTQQEDSAVYLCASSSFDRGYGYTFGSGTRLTVV.

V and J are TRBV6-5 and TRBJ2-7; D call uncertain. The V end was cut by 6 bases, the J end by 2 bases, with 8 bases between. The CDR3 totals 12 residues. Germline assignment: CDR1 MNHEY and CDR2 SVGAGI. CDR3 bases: TGTGCCAGCAGGTCGGTAGCCTACGAGCAGTACTTC. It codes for CASRSVAYEQYF.